This T cell receptor beta chain came from a study of vaccination effects on CD4 cells after COVID-19. Background on the study: A median of 72 days separated the second dose and sampling.

Note on this clone: As yet, its antigen is unknown.

ViraFEST assay sequencing came after antigen-specific CD4+ T cells were expanded with viral peptide pools. Cells that had been cultured for 9 to 10 days were the source of isolated CD4+ T cells. Two-dose BNT162b2 or mRNA-1273 vaccination was given to participants. A density of fewer than 2.5 million PBMC per well was used; these cells were cultured with around 10 IU/ml IL-2 and 10 ug/ml peptides. The table came from immunoSEQ multiplex PCR; TCRdb's copy has only in-frame clones and leaves some out. Of fewer than 80,000 clones in the sample, roughly 81% were seen once. Per the germline V gene, CDR1 is SEHNR and CDR2 is FQNEAQ (reference sequence). The CDR3 has 15 amino acids. Trimming shortened V by 4 bases and J by 0 bases, and 12 bases separated the two germline ends.

This chain connects TRBV7-9 to TRBJ1-1, with D maybe TRBD1 (5 bases). The sequence derives from a human donor who received a COVID-19 vaccine. The specimen comprised CD4+ T cells from PBMCs cultured with HCoV-229E spike peptides, sampled after COVID-19 vaccination. The CDR3 is CASSYPWGVNTEAFF. The CDR3 region has the DNA TGTGCCAGCAGCTATCCCTGGGGGGTGAACACTGAAGCTTTCTTT.